This T cell receptor beta chain derives from a study of blood T cell repertoires in COVID-19. Study context: There were acute and convalescent COVID-19 samples, and they came from the United States, Italy and Spain. From T cells, B-cell-depleted T cells, or PBMCs came the material, which was cDNA or gDNA.

The repertoire was sequenced with immunoSEQ multiplex PCR; TCRdb's copy has only in-frame clones and lacks some. The repertoire holds around 300,000 clones, with more than 80% as singletons. Trimming stripped 7 bases from V and 1 base from J, with 11 bases between. There are 14 residues in the CDR3. Looked up from germline, CDR1 is MDHEN and CDR2 is SYDVKM. The specimen was peripheral blood. The chain combines TRBV28 with TRBJ1-5, with D unclear. The sequence was collected from a woman aged 25 to 39 with COVID-19, enrolled during active disease. The CDR3 DNA is TGTGCCAGCACCTCTTTTCTCAGCAATCAGCCCCAGCATTTT. It encodes CASTSFLSNQPQHF.